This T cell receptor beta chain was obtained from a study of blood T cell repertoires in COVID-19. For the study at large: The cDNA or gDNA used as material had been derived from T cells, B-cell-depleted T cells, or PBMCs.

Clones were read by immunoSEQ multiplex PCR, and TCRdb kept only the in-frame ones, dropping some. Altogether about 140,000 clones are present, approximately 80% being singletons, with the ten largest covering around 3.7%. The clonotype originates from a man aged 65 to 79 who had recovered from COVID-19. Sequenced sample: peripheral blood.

CDR3 region: CASMRQGRTEQFF. CDR3 DNA: TGTGCCAGCATGCGACAGGGGAGGACTGAGCAGTTCTTC. This chain joins TRBV12-3 or TRBV12-4 and TRBJ2-1; 8 positions agree with TRBD1. Germline trimming cut 7 bases from V and 9 bases from J; bases unmatched to any gene: 8. The CDR3 has 13 amino acids.